A selection of T cell receptor beta chains follows, all from one sample in a study of shared T cell receptors in the human thymus. Sequenced by immunoSEQ multiplex PCR; TCRdb stores in-frame clones only, minus some. The table lists hundreds of thousands of clones, around 78% of them singletons. These records were also assigned to another study, of human thymus T cells.

The sequenced sample was thymocytes. The source is a boy younger than two with a congenital heart defect. Each CDR3 is given with its conserved first and last residue. The D gene is left open where the match is weak. Clone size, where shown, is once, few, many, or a class for clones that have expanded.

>NA|NA|TRBV20-1|TRBJ2-3
TGCAGTGCTAAATACACAGATACGCAGTATTTT
CSAKYTDTQYF
>TRBD2|NA|TRBV27|TRBJ2-1
TGTGCCAGCAGTTTGTTTCTAGCGGGAGGAGATGAGCAGTTCTTC
CASSLFLAGGDEQFF
>TRBD1|NA|TRBV27|TRBJ2-2
TGTGCCAGCAGTTGTGGACAGGGGAGCGGTGCCGGGGAGCTGTTTTTT
CASSCGQGSGAGELFF
>TRBD1|NA|TRBV11-2|TRBJ1-4
TGTGCCAGCAGGGACCGACAGGGGATCGTTGAAAAACTGTTTTTT
CASRDRQGIVEKLFF
>TRBD1|NA|TRBV13|TRBJ1-5
TGTGCCAGCAGCTCCAGGGGGCATCAGCCCCAGCATTTT
CASSSRGHQPQHF
>TRBD2|NA|TRBV4-1|TRBJ2-2
TGCGCCAGCAGCCAAGATCCCGGACTAGCGGGGACGAACACCGGGGAGCTGTTTTTT
CASSQDPGLAGTNTGELFF
>NA|few|TRBV5-4|TRBJ2-7
TGTGCCAGCAGCTTAGAGAACGAGCAGTACTTC
CASSLENEQYF
>NA|once|TRBV10-3|TRBJ2-1
TGTGCCATCAGCCCAGCGGAAAGCTCCTACAATGAGCAGTTCTTC
CAISPAESSYNEQFF
>TRBD1|NA|TRBV4-1|TRBJ1-2
TGCGCCAGCAGCCAAGAAGTGACAGGGGGCTACTATGGCTACACCTTC
CASSQEVTGGYYGYTF
>NA|NA|TRBV18|TRBJ2-2
TGTGCCAGCTCAGAACAGGGTGCGAACACCGGGGAGCTGTTTTTT
CASSEQGANTGELFF
>NA|once|TRBV5-6|TRBJ1-1
TGTGCCAGCAGCTTGCGGGACAACCCGAACACTGAAGCTTTCTTT
CASSLRDNPNTEAFF
>NA|NA|TRBV5-1|TRBJ2-7
TGCGCCAGCAGTGGAGGGGATTACGAGCAGTACTTC
CASSGGDYEQYF
>NA|NA|TRBV28|TRBJ1-1
TGTGCCAGCCGCTCCGCAGGGGACACTGAAGCTTTCTTT
CASRSAGDTEAFF
>NA|few|TRBV12-2|TRBJ1-2
TGTGCAAGTCGCTACCCCGTGGGACAGGAGGGAGATGGCTACACCTTC
CASRYPVGQEGDGYTF
>TRBD2|NA|TRBV28|TRBJ2-3
TGTGCCAGCAGTCCACTCAGACTAGCGGGGCGCACAGATACGCAGTATTTT
CASSPLRLAGRTDTQYF
>NA|NA|TRBV2|TRBJ1-3
TGTGCCAGCGGAGGGGTACCGCACCCCAACCGAAACACCATATATTTT
CASGGVPHPNRNTIYF
>TRBD2|NA|TRBV4-3|TRBJ2-1
TGCGCCAGCAGCCAAGATCGAACGGGAGGATGGTTGTCCTACAATGAGCAGTTCTTC
CASSQDRTGGWLSYNEQFF
>NA|NA|TRBV4-1|TRBJ1-4
TGCGCCAGCAGCTCAGGGCCGGGGGCTAATGAAAAACTGTTTTTT
CASSSGPGANEKLFF